Listed below are T cell receptor beta chains from one sample, sequenced in a study of control samples from healthy donors and cancer patients. This table comes from immunoSEQ multiplex PCR, and its TCRdb copy is limited to in-frame clones, with some not included. The sample has roughly 59,000 clones; more than 85% are singletons. The material sequenced was PBMCs. These receptors were collected from a man in his forties or fifties with colorectal cancer. Both conserved end residues are part of each CDR3. D genes are given only for firm matches. The size of a clone is reported for some rows only, either as once, few or many, or as a class for expanded clones.

TRBJ2-1 | . | . | TRBV19 | TGTGCCAGTAGTAGGGTCAGATACAATGAGCAGTTCTTC | CASSRVRYNEQFF
TRBJ1-2 | TRBD1 | . | TRBV29-1 | TGCAGCGTTGGGGGGACAGGGCGGGCGAATGGCTACACCTTC | CSVGGTGRANGYTF
TRBJ1-1 | TRBD1 | . | TRBV19 | TGTGCCAGTAGTATGACAGGGGATCTGAACACTGAAGCTTTCTTT | CASSMTGDLNTEAFF
TRBJ1-3 | . | . | TRBV5-1 | TGCGCCAGCAGCTTGGATTGGTTCTCTGGAAACACCATATATTTT | CASSLDWFSGNTIYF
TRBJ2-2 | . | . | TRBV7-7 | TGTGCCAGCAGCTTAGTGGTTGACACCGGGGAGCTGTTTTTT | CASSLVVDTGELFF
TRBJ1-6 | . | . | TRBV7-9 | TGTGCCAGCAGCTTAGCCGGGACGGGAAATAATTCACCCCTCCACTTT | CASSLAGTGNNSPLHF
TRBJ2-4 | TRBD2 | . | TRBV4-1 | TGCGCCAGCAGCCAAGATAGCATGGTAGCGGGGGGGCCCTCCAAAAACATTCAGTACTTC | CASSQDSMVAGGPSKNIQYF
TRBJ1-1 | . | . | TRBV12-3/TRBV12-4 | TGTGCCAGCAGTCCCGGACAGAACACTGAAGCTTTCTTT | CASSPGQNTEAFF
TRBJ2-1 | TRBD1 | . | TRBV6-6 | TGTGCCAGCAGGCGGACAGGGGACCGCCTTTTAGAGCAGTTCTTC | CASRRTGDRLLEQFF
TRBJ2-1 | TRBD2 | . | TRBV6-2/TRBV6-3 | TGTGCCAGCAGTCACCCCCTACCCCTAGCGGGGGGCCCGAAGAATGAGCAGTTCTTC | CASSHPLPLAGGPKNEQFF
TRBJ1-4 | . | . | TRBV2 | TGTGCCAGCAGTGAATATGAGGGCTTCAAGAGGGAAAAACTGTTTTTT | CASSEYEGFKREKLFF
TRBJ2-5 | TRBD2 | . | TRBV19 | TGTGCCAGTAGCCCGGGTGGGACTAGCGGGGTCGCCCAGGGAGAGACCCAGTACTTC | CASSPGGTSGVAQGETQYF
TRBJ2-3 | . | . | TRBV9 | TGTGCCAGCAGCGCGAGCCCCTCCGGAGGTAGAAATACGCAGTATTTT | CASSASPSGGRNTQYF
TRBJ2-7 | TRBD1 | . | TRBV24-1 | TGTGCCACCAGTGATAAGGACAGGGACAGCTCCTACGAGCAGTACTTC | CATSDKDRDSSYEQYF
TRBJ2-7 | TRBD1 | . | TRBV3-1/TRBV3-2 | TGTGCCAGCAGCCAACGCGGACAGGTCTACGAGCAGTACTTC | CASSQRGQVYEQYF
TRBJ2-5 | . | . | TRBV6-5 | TGTGCCAGCAGTTACTCTTTCCAGGGAATGGAGGAGACCCAGTACTTC | CASSYSFQGMEETQYF
TRBJ1-4 | . | . | TRBV5-3 | TGTGCCAGAAGCTTGGTACAGCCGCTTCGGGGTAATGAAAAACTGTTTTTT | CARSLVQPLRGNEKLFF
TRBJ2-7 | TRBD1 | . | TRBV7-9 | TGTGCCAGCAGCCCCCGGACAGGCACCGAGCAGTACTTC | CASSPRTGTEQYF
TRBJ2-1 | . | once | TRBV27 | TGTGCCAGCAGCAAACCGGGACCGAACAATGAGCAGTTCTTC | CASSKPGPNNEQFF
TRBJ2-5 | TRBD1 | few | TRBV7-9 | TGTGCCAGCAGTGACAGGGAAGGATGGGAGACCCAGTACTTC | CASSDREGWETQYF
TRBJ2-5 | . | . | TRBV5-1 | TGCGCCAGCAGCTTGGGACACGGACAAGAGACCCAGTACTTC | CASSLGHGQETQYF
TRBJ2-2 | . | . | TRBV7-2 | TGTGCCAGCAGCGGGGTACAGGGAAGGGGAAAGCCCGGGGAGCTGTTTTTT | CASSGVQGRGKPGELFF
TRBJ2-3 | . | . | TRBV11-3 | TGTGCCAGCAGCTTAGGCACACCCGGGTTAACAGATACGCAGTATTTT | CASSLGTPGLTDTQYF
TRBJ1-6 | . | . | TRBV12-3/TRBV12-4 | TGTGCCAGCAGTCCCCCCGGGGGTTCACCCCTCCACTTT | CASSPPGGSPLHF
TRBJ1-2 | . | . | TRBV9 | TGTGCCAGCAGCGCCGACCACAGCGTCCGAGGCTACACCTTC | CASSADHSVRGYTF
TRBJ2-1 | TRBD2 | . | TRBV19 | TGTGCCAGTAGTGGGACTAGCGGGGGGAACAATGAGCAGTTCTTC | CASSGTSGGNNEQFF
TRBJ1-3 | . | . | TRBV6-6 | TGTGCCAGCAGTTCGTGGGACCGCTCTGGAAACACCATATATTTT | CASSSWDRSGNTIYF
TRBJ2-2 | . | once | TRBV4-3 | TGCGCCAGCAGCCAAGATAGGGGGACGGAGGTGGCCGGGGAGCTGTTTTTT | CASSQDRGTEVAGELFF
TRBJ2-1 | . | . | TRBV7-2 | TGTGCCAGCAGCCAACTAGCAAATGAGCAGTTCTTC | CASSQLANEQFF
TRBJ1-2 | . | . | TRBV2 | TGTGCCAGCAATATGGCACTCGACTATGGCTACACCTTC | CASNMALDYGYTF
TRBJ2-7 | . | . | TRBV2 | TGTGCCAGCAGTGAACAGGGTCGGGGCGAGCAGTACTTC | CASSEQGRGEQYF
TRBJ1-1 | . | once | TRBV5-6 | TGTGCCAGCAGCTTAGGAGTTGTCACTGAAGCTTTCTTT | CASSLGVVTEAFF
TRBJ2-7 | . | few | TRBV5-1 | TGCGCCAGCAGCTTGGGACAGTCCTCCTACGAGCAGTACTTC | CASSLGQSSYEQYF
TRBJ2-3 | TRBD2 | . | TRBV19 | TGTGCCAGTAGTATTCAACGGGGGGGCCTCACTAGCACAGATACGCAGTATTTT | CASSIQRGGLTSTDTQYF
TRBJ1-4 | TRBD1 | . | TRBV6-5 | TGTGCCAGCAGTTCCGACTTCCGGGACAGAGCTGAAAAACTGTTTTTT | CASSSDFRDRAEKLFF
TRBJ2-7 | . | . | TRBV2 | TGTGCCAGCAGCCCTCTAGACAGCCTTTCCTACGAGCAGTACTTC | CASSPLDSLSYEQYF
TRBJ2-2 | . | . | TRBV6-2/TRBV6-3 | TGTGCCAGCAGTTACGGTGGTACCGGGGAGCTGTTTTTT | CASSYGGTGELFF
TRBJ2-5 | . | . | TRBV7-3 | TGTGCCAGCACCTTGAGGGGGACATTCCAAGAGACCCAGTACTTC | CASTLRGTFQETQYF
TRBJ1-1 | . | . | TRBV12-3/TRBV12-4 | TGTGCCAGCAGTTTAGTCCGGAACACTGAAGCTTTCTTT | CASSLVRNTEAFF
TRBJ2-5 | . | . | TRBV5-4 | TGTGCCAGCACCTCAGGGGAAGAGACCCAGTACTTC | CASTSGEETQYF
TRBJ1-6 | TRBD1 | . | TRBV6-5 | TGTGCCAGCAGTTACTCGGGACAGGGCGATTCACCCCTCCACTTT | CASSYSGQGDSPLHF
TRBJ1-5 | . | . | TRBV6-2/TRBV6-3 | TGTGCCAGCAGTTTGAGGGGACAGCCCCAGCATTTT | CASSLRGQPQHF
TRBJ2-1 | . | . | TRBV13 | TGTGCCAGCAGCTTGGGACTTTGGGACAATGAGCAGTTCTTC | CASSLGLWDNEQFF
TRBJ1-5 | . | few | TRBV2 | TGTGCCAGCAGTGATGGGCAGGGCGTGAAGCCCCAGCATTTT | CASSDGQGVKPQHF
TRBJ1-1 | TRBD1 | . | TRBV19 | TGTGCCAGTAGTCATCCCAGGGGGCCGGACACTGAAGCTTTCTTT | CASSHPRGPDTEAFF
TRBJ2-2 | . | once | TRBV19 | TGTGCCAGTAGTATTGGCAGGGTGGGGGCCGGGGAGCTGTTTTTT | CASSIGRVGAGELFF